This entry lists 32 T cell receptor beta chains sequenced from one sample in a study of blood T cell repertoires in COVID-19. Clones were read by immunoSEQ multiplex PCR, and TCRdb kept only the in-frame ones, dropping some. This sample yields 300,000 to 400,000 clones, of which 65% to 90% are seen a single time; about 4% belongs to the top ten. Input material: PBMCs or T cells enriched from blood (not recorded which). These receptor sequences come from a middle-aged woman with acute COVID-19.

The CDR3, as DNA: TGTGCCAGCAGCCAGGGGGGGTCCGCTGGAAACACCATATATTTT. This gives the protein CASSQGGSAGNTIYF. The chain is built from TRBV3-1 (or the pseudogene TRBV3-2) and TRBJ1-3; TRBD1 might be the D (5 bases). Trimming took off 3 bases at V and 2 bases at J, with 11 bases between the two ends. CDR3 length equals 15 residues. In germline, CDR1 is LGHDT, CDR2 YNNKEL (reference sequence).

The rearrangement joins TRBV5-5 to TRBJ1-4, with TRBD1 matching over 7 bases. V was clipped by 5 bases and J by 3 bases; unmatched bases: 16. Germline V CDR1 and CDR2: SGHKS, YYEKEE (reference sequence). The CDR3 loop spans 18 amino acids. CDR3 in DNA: TGTGCCAGCAGAACGGACAGGATTCGCAATAGGGCTAATGAAAAACTGTTTTTT. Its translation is CASRTDRIRNRANEKLFF.

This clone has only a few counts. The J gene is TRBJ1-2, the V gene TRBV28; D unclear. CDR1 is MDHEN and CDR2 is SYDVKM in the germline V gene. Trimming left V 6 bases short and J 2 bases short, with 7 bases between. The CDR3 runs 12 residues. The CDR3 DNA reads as TGTGCCAGCAGCCAGATAAACTATGGCTACACCTTC. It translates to CASSQINYGYTF.

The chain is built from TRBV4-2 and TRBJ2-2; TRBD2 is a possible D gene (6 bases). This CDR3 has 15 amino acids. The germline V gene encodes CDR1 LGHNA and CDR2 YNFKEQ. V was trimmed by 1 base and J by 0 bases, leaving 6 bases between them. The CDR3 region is CASSQAGANTGELFF. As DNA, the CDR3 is TGTGCCAGCAGCCAAGCGGGGGCGAACACCGGGGAGCTGTTTTTT.

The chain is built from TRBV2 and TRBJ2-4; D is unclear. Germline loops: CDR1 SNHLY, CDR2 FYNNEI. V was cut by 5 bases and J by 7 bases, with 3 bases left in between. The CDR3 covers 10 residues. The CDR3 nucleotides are TGTGCCAGCAGTCAGAACATTCAGTACTTC. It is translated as CASSQNIQYF.

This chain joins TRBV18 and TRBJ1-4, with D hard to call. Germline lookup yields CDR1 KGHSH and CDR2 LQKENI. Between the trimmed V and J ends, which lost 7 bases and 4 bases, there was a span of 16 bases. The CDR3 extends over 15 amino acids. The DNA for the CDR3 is TGTGCCAGCTTAATGGACGGTGGACTTAATGAAAAACTGTTTTTT. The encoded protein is CASLMDGGLNEKLFF.

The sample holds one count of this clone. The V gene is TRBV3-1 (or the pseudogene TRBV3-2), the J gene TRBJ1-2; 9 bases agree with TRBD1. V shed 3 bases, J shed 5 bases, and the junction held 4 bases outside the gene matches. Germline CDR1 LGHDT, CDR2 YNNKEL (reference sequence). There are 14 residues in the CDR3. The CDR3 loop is CASSQWDRDYGYTF. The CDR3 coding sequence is TGTGCCAGCAGCCAGTGGGACAGGGATTATGGCTACACCTTC.

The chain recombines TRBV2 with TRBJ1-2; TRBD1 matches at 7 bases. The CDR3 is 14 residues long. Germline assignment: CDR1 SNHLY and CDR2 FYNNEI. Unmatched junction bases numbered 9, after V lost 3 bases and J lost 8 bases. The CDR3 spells CASSEEGANQGYTF. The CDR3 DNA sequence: TGTGCCAGCAGTGAGGAGGGGGCAAACCAAGGCTACACCTTC.

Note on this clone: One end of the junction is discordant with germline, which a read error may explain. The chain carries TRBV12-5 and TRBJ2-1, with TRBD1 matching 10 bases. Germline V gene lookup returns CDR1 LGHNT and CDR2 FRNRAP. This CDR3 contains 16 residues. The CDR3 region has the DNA TGTGCTAGTGGCTTGGGACCGGGACAGGGGCAAAATGTGCAGTTCTTC. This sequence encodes CASGLGPGQGQNVQFF.

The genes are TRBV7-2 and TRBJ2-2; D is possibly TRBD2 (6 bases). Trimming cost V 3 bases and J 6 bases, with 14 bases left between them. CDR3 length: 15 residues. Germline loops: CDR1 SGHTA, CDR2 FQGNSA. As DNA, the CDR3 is TGTGCCAGCAGCTTGGGGGGTCTGGGACCCGGGGAGCTGTTTTTT. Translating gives CASSLGGLGPGELFF.

CDR3 nucleotide sequence: TGTGCCAGCAGCTTGGACAGTCAAGAGACCCAGTACTTC. Its protein is CASSLDSQETQYF. V gene TRBV7-9 combines with J gene TRBJ2-5, with D perhaps TRBD1 (6 bases). CDR3 size: 13 residues. CDR1 is SEHNR and CDR2 is FQNEAQ in the germline V gene (reference sequence). The V and J ends lost 3 bases and 2 bases respectively, with 7 bases between them.

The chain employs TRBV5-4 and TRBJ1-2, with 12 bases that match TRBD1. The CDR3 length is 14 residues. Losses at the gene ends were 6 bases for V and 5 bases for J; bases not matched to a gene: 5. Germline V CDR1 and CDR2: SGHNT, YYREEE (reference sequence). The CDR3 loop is CASTRDRGQYGYTF. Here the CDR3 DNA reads TGTGCCAGCACCCGGGACAGGGGGCAGTATGGCTACACCTTC. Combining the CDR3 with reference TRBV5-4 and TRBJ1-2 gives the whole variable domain ETGVTQSPTHLIKTRGQQVTLRCSSQSGHNTVSWYQQALGQGPQFIFQYYREEENGRGNFPPRFSGLQFPNYSSELNVNALELDDSALYLCASTRDRGQYGYTFGSGTRLTVV.

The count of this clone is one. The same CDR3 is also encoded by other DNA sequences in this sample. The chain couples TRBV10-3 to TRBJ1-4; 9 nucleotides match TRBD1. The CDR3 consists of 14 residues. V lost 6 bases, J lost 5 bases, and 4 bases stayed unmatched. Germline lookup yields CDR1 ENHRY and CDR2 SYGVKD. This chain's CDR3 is CAIRGTGNNEKLFF. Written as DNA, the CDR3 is TGTGCCATCAGAGGGACAGGGAACAATGAAAAACTGTTTTTT.

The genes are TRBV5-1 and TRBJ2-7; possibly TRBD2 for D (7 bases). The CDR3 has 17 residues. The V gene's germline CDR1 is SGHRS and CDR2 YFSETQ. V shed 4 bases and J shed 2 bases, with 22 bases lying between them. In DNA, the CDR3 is TGCGCCAGCAGCCCCGGTGGGGGGGGCGCTTTGGCCTACGAGCAGTACTTC. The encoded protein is CASSPGGGGALAYEQYF.

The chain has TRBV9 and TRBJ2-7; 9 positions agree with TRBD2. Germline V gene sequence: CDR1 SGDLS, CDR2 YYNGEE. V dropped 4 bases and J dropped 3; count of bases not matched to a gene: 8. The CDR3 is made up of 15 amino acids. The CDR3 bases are TGTGCCAGCAGCTCTCATAGCGGGGGCGACTACGAGCAGTACTTC. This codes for CASSSHSGGDYEQYF.

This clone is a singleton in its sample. CDR3 in DNA: TGCGCCAGCAGCCAAGATTCCGGAGTCGGGGAGCTGTTTTTT. Translated, it gives CASSQDSGVGELFF. This chain joins TRBV4-3 and TRBJ2-2; no clear D gene. Germline CDR1 is LGHNA and CDR2 is YSLEER. V lost 0 bases to trimming and J lost 7 bases, with 9 bases between them. This CDR3 contains 14 residues.

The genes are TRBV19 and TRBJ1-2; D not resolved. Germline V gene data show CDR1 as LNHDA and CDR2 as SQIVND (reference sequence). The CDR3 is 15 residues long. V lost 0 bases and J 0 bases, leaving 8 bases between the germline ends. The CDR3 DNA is TGTGCCAGTAGTATAGAGGGGAGCACTAACTATGGCTACACCTTC. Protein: CASSIEGSTNYGYTF. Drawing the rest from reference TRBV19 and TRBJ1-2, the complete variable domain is DGGITQSPKYLFRKEGQNVTLSCEQNLNHDAMYWYRQDPGQGLRLIYYSQIVNDFQKGDIAEGYSVSREKKESFPLTVTSAQKNPTAFYLCASSIEGSTNYGYTFGSGTRLTVV.

The CDR3 protein is CASSPGPTGGGLRGEQYF. The CDR3 DNA follows: TGCGCCAGCAGCCCCGGACCGACAGGGGGGGGCTTGCGCGGCGAGCAGTACTTC. V is TRBV5-1 and J is TRBJ2-7; 9 bases fit TRBD1. Germline assignment: CDR1 SGHRS and CDR2 YFSETQ. Unmatched junction bases numbered 20, after V lost 4 bases and J lost 6 bases. CDR3 length: 18 amino acids. The full variable domain, with the rest looked up from reference TRBV5-1 and TRBJ2-7, is KAGVTQTPRYLIKTRGQQVTLSCSPISGHRSVSWYQQTPGQGLQFLFEYFSETQRNKGNFPGRFSGRQFSNSRSEMNVSTLELGDSALYLCASSPGPTGGGLRGEQYFGPGTRLTVT.

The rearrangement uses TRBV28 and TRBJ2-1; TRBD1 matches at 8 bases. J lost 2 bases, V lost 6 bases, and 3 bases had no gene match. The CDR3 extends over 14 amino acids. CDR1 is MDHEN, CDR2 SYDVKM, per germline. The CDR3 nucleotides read TGTGCCAGCAGAACAGGGGGGACCTACAATGAGCAGTTCTTC. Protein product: CASRTGGTYNEQFF. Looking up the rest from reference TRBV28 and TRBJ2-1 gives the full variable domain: DVKVTQSSRYLVKRTGEKVFLECVQDMDHENMFWYRQDPGLGLRLIYFSYDVKMKEKGDIPEGYSVSREKKERFSLILESASTNQTSMYLCASRTGGTYNEQFFGPGTRLTVL.

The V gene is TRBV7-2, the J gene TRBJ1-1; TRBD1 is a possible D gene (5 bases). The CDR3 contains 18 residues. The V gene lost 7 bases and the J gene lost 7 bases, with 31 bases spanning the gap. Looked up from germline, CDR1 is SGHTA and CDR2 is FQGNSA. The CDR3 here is CASNLPAIVRGINFEAFF. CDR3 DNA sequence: TGTGCCAGCAACCTACCCGCTATAGTCCGGGGGATAAACTTTGAAGCTTTCTTT.

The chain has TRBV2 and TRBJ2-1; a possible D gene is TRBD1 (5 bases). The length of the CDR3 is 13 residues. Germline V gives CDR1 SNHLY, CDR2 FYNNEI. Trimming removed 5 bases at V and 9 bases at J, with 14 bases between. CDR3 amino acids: CASSMDILSEQFF. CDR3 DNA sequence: TGTGCCAGCAGTATGGACATCCTGAGTGAGCAGTTCTTC.

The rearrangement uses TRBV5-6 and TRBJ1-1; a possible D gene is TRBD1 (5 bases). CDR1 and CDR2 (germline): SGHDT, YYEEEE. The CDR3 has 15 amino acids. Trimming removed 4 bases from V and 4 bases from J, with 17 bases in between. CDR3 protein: CASSLIKDKSTEAFF. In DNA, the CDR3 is TGTGCCAGCAGCCTTATAAAGGACAAGAGCACTGAAGCTTTCTTT.

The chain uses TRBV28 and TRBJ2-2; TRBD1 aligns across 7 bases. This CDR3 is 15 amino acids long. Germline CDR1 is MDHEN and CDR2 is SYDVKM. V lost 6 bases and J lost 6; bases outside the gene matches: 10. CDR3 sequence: CASRYRGQMAGELFF. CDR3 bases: TGTGCCAGCAGATACAGGGGCCAGATGGCCGGGGAGCTGTTTTTT.

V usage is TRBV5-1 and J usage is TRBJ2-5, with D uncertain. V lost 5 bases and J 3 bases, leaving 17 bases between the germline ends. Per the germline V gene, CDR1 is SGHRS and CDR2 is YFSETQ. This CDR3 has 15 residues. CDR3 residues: CASRFVEDRKETQYF. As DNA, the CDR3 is TGCGCCAGCAGGTTCGTCGAGGATAGGAAAGAGACCCAGTACTTC. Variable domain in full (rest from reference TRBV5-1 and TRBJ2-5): KAGVTQTPRYLIKTRGQQVTLSCSPISGHRSVSWYQQTPGQGLQFLFEYFSETQRNKGNFPGRFSGRQFSNSRSEMNVSTLELGDSALYLCASRFVEDRKETQYFGPGTRLLVL.

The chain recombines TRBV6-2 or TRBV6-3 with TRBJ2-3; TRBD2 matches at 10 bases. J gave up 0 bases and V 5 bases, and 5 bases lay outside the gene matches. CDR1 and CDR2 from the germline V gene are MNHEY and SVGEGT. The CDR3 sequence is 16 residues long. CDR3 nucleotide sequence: TGTGCCAGCAGTCAAGGACTAGCGGCTAGCACAGATACGCAGTATTTT. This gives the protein CASSQGLAASTDTQYF.

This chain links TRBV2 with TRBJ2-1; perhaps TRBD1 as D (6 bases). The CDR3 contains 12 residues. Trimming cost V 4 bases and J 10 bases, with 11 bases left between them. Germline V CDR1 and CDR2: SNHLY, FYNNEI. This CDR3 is CASSALGQEQFF. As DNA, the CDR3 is TGTGCCAGCAGTGCTCTCGGACAGGAGCAGTTCTTC.

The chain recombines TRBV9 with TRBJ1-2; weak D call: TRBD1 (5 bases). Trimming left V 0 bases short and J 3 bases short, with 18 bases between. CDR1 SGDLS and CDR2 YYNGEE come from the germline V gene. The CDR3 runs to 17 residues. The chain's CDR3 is CASSVVLISGEDYGYTF. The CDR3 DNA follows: TGTGCCAGCAGCGTAGTGTTAATCTCGGGGGAAGACTATGGCTACACCTTC.

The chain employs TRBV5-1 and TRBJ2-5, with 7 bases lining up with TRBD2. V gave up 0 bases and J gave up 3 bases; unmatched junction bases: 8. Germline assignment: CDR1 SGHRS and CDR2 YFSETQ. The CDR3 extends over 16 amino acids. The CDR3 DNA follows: TGCGCCAGCAGCTTGGCCTTTTCTAGCGGCGAAGAGACCCAGTACTTC. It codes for CASSLAFSSGEETQYF.

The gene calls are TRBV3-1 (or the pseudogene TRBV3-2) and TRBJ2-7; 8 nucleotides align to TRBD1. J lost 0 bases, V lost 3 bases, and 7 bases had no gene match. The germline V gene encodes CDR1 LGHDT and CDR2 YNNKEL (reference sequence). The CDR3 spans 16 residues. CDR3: CASSQAGQAASYEQYF. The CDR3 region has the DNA TGTGCCAGCAGCCAGGCGGGACAGGCTGCCTCCTACGAGCAGTACTTC.

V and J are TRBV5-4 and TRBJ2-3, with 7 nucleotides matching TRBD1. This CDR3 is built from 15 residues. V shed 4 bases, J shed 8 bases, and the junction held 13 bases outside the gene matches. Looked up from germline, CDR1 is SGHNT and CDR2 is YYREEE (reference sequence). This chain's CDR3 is CASSPVSGQSATQYF. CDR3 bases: TGTGCCAGCAGCCCGGTTTCGGGACAGTCGGCTACGCAGTATTTT.

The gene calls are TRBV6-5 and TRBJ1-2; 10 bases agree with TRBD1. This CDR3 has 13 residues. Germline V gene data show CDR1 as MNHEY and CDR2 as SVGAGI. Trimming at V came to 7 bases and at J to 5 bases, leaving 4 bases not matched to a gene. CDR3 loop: CASTTDRGYGYTF. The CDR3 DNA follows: TGTGCCAGCACTACGGACAGGGGGTATGGCTACACCTTC.

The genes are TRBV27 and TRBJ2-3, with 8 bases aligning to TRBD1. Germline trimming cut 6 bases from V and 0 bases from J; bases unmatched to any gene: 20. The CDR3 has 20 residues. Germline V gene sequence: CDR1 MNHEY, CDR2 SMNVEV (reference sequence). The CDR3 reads CASSLKYTRTGPVSTDTQYF. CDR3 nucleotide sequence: TGTGCCAGCAGCCTAAAGTATACCCGGACAGGGCCTGTCAGCACAGATACGCAGTATTTT.